The subject of this entry is one T cell receptor beta chain. This sample was taken from a study of shared clonotypes between healthy human individuals. Produced via immunoSEQ multiplex PCR; TCRdb's table is partial and in-frame only. The sample has 550,000 to 850,000 clones, approximately 72% seen once; the top ten hold more than 1.5%. CDR1 is ENHRY and CDR2 is SYGVKD in the germline V gene. V lost 4 bases, J lost 5 bases, and 8 bases stayed unmatched. CDR3 length: 17 amino acids. The rearrangement joins TRBV10-3 to TRBJ2-2, with TRBD2 matching over 12 bases. The clonotype was recovered from a woman aged 30 to 39 in good health. The sequenced sample consisted of memory CD4+ T cells sorted from blood. The subset denotes: CD45RA-negative fraction. CDR3 coding DNA: TGTGCCATCAGTGGGTCTAGCGGGAGGGCCGGGACCGGGGAGCTGTTTTTT. This translates into CAISGSSGRAGTGELFF.